The sequence of this TCR beta chain was determined in a study of tissue T cells after allogeneic stem cell transplantation. Libraries were prepared by immunoSEQ multiplex PCR; TCRdb keeps only in-frame clonotypes and omits some of them. The sample has 45,000 to 50,000 clones, roughly 73% seen once; the top ten hold roughly 0.77%. This clone was found a few times. Gene names are mouse gene names. The sample comprised sorted cells pooled from one or two spleens. This TCR was recovered from a pool of C57BL/6 mice in good health.

Incomplete CDR3 DNA: TGTGCCAGCAGCCAAGGACAGGCGACCAACGAAAGATTATTT. This sequence encodes CASSQGQATNERLF. The full CDR3 reads CASSQGQATNERLFF. The chain uses TRBV2 and TRBJ1-4; tentative D call: TRBD1 (6 bases). The CDR3 extends 1 residue past the end of the read, so its final part is completed from the germline J gene. Per the germline V gene, CDR1 is LGHNA and CDR2 is YSYQKL. Between the trimmed V and J ends, which lost 1 base and 3 bases, there was a span of 9 bases. The CDR3 has 15 residues.